This T cell receptor beta chain was identified in a study of cytomegalovirus exposure and HLA in healthy donors. Study-wide results and limits: A later analysis linked a missense variant in DCLRE1C to the trimming of TCR beta V and J genes. Researchers counted roughly 160 TCR beta chains as cytomegalovirus-associated.

Comments on this clone: Its antigen is unknown.

Germline V gene sequence: CDR1 SQVTM, CDR2 ANQGSEA. Trimming took 7 bases from V and 2 from J, leaving 9 bases between them. The CDR3 is 11 amino acids. With 60 Vbeta and 13 Jbeta primers, the PCR was carried out. Assay used: immunoSEQ multiplex PCR; TCRdb lists only in-frame clones, some missing. The data hold 100,000 to 150,000 clones, with 75% to 85% observed a single time. Sequenced sample: PBMCs. The sequence derives from a man aged 35-49 years in good health and CMV-seronegative. The genes are TRBV29-1 and TRBJ2-7, with D possibly matching TRBD1 (5 bases). DNA for the CDR3: TGCAGCGCTTCGACAGCCTACGAGCAGTACTTC. Its translation: CSASTAYEQYF.